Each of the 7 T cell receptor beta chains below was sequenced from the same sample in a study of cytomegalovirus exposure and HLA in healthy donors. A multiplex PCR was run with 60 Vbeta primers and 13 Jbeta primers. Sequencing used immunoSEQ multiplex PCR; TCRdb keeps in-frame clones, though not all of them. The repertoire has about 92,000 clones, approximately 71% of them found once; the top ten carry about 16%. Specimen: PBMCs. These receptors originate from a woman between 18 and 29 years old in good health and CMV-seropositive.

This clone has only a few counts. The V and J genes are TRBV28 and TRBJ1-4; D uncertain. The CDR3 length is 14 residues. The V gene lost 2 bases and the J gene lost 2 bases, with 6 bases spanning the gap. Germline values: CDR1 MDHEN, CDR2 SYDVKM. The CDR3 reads CASSLGGTNEKLFF. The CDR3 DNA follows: TGTGCCAGCAGTTTAGGAGGGACTAATGAAAAACTGTTTTTT.

CDR3 loop: CASSPHPGEGYTF. The CDR3 DNA follows: TGTGCCAGCAGCCCTCATCCGGGGGAGGGCTACACCTTC. The chain uses TRBV9 and TRBJ1-2, with D perhaps matching TRBD1 (5 bases). CDR1 SGDLS and CDR2 YYNGEE come from the germline V gene. V shed 4 bases and J shed 8 bases, with 15 bases lying between them. The CDR3 contains 13 residues. Variable domain in full (rest from reference TRBV9 and TRBJ1-2): DSGVTQTPKHLITATGQRVTLRCSPRSGDLSVYWYQQSLDQGLQFLIQYYNGEERAKGNILERFSAQQFPDLHSELNLSSLELGDSALYFCASSPHPGEGYTFGSGTRLTVV.

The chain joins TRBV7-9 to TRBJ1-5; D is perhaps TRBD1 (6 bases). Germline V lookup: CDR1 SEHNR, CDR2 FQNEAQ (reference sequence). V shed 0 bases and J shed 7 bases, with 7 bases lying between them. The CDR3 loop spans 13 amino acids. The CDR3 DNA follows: TGTGCCAGCAGCTTAGCGGGGACACAGCCCCAGCATTTT. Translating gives CASSLAGTQPQHF.

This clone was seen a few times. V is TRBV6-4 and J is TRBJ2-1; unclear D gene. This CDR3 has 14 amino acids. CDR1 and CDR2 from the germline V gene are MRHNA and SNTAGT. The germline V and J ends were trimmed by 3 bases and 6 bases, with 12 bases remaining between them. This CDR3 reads CASSDSQQPNEQFF. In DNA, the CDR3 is TGTGCCAGCAGTGATTCACAGCAACCCAATGAGCAGTTCTTC.

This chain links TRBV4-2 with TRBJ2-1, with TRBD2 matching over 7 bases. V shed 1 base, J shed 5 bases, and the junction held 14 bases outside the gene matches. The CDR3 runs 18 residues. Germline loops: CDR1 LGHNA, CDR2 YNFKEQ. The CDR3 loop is CASSQGSFGTTRDNEQFF. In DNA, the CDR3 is TGTGCCAGCAGCCAAGGGAGTTTTGGGACTACCCGCGACAATGAGCAGTTCTTC.

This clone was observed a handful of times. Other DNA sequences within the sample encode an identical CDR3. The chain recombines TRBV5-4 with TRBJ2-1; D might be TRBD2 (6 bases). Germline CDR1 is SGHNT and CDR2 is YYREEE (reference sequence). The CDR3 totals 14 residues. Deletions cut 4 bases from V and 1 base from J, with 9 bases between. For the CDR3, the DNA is TGTGCCAGCAGCGGTAGCGGTTCCTACAATGAGCAGTTCTTC. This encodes CASSGSGSYNEQFF.

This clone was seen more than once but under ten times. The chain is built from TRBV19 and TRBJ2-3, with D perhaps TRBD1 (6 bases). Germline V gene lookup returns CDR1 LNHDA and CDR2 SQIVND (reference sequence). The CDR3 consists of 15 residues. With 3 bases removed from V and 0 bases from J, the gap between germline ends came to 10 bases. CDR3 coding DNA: TGTGCCAGTAGTATCCAGGGGAAAAGCACAGATACGCAGTATTTT. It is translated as CASSIQGKSTDTQYF.